The 8 T cell receptor beta chains in this list originate from one sample, sequenced in a study of cytomegalovirus exposure and HLA in healthy donors. Primers: 60 Vbeta forward and 13 Jbeta reverse. The table came from immunoSEQ multiplex PCR; TCRdb's copy has only in-frame clones and leaves some out. The sample consists of some 150,000 clones, roughly 72% of them appearing once. Sequenced material: PBMCs. These receptor sequences come from a man aged 25-45 years in good health and CMV-seronegative.

V gene TRBV27 combines with J gene TRBJ1-6, with D possibly TRBD1 on 6 matching bases. Germline values: CDR1 MNHEY, CDR2 SMNVEV (reference sequence). The V end was cut by 4 bases, the J end by 9 bases, with 13 bases between. This CDR3 has 14 amino acids. Here the CDR3 DNA reads TGTGCCAGCAGTTATGAGGGGGGGAGTTCACCCCTCCACTTT. Protein sequence: CASSYEGGSSPLHF.

CDR3 sequence reads: CASSPRTNNQETQYF. DNA for the CDR3: TGTGCCAGCTCACCCAGGACTAACAATCAAGAGACCCAGTACTTC. This chain links TRBV18 with TRBJ2-5; D might be TRBD2 (6 bases). The germline CDR1 and CDR2 sequences are KGHSH and LQKENI. The CDR3 has 15 residues. The germline V and J ends were trimmed by 3 bases and 2 bases, with 13 bases remaining between them.

In its sample, this clone was seen a few times. The V and J genes are TRBV2 and TRBJ2-1; perhaps TRBD1 as D (6 bases). Germline V CDR1 and CDR2: SNHLY, FYNNEI. The CDR3 sequence is 14 residues long. Deletions cut 6 bases from V and 0 bases from J, with 9 bases between. The CDR3 loop reads CASRVGASYNEQFF. The CDR3 coding sequence is TGTGCCAGCAGAGTGGGGGCCTCCTACAATGAGCAGTTCTTC. Full variable domain (missing parts from reference TRBV2 and TRBJ2-1): EPEVTQTPSHQVTQMGQEVILRCVPISNHLYFYWYRQILGQKVEFLVSFYNNEISEKSEIFDDQFSVERPDGSNFTLKIRSTKLEDSAMYFCASRVGASYNEQFFGPGTRLTVL.

The chain recombines TRBV27 with TRBJ2-7, with 10 bases lining up with TRBD1. Germline CDR1 is MNHEY and CDR2 is SMNVEV (reference sequence). The CDR3 is made up of 16 amino acids. V trimming: 2 bases; J trimming: 1 base; junction bases outside the gene matches: 5. CDR3: CASSLGGGQGSYEQYF. CDR3 sequence (DNA): TGTGCCAGCAGTTTAGGGGGGGGACAGGGGTCCTACGAGCAGTACTTC.

For this clone: Mismatch with germline at one junction end may stem from a read error. The genes are TRBV4-1 and TRBJ1-5; D unclear. Germline values: CDR1 MGHRA, CDR2 YSYEKL. This CDR3 region has 16 residues. As DNA, the CDR3 is TGTGCCAGCAGCCAAGAAACAGCCTATAGCAATCAGCCCCAGCATTTT. Encoded protein: CASSQETAYSNQPQHF.

V and J are TRBV25-1 and TRBJ2-7; no clear D gene. V lost 3 bases to trimming and J lost 4 bases, with 10 bases between them. CDR3 length equals 13 residues. The germline V gene has CDR1 MGHDK and CDR2 SYGVNS. The chain's CDR3 is CASSDSSTYEQYF. The DNA for the CDR3 is TGTGCCAGCAGTGACTCATCTACTTACGAGCAGTACTTC.

CDR3 amino acids: CASSNAGTVSEQYF. In DNA form, the CDR3 reads TGTGCCAGCAGCAATGCCGGGACAGTCTCAGAGCAGTACTTC. The gene calls are TRBV27 and TRBJ2-7, with TRBD1 matching 7 bases. The germline gives CDR1 MNHEY, CDR2 SMNVEV (reference sequence). The CDR3 spans 14 residues. After removal of 6 bases from V and 7 bases from J, the junction contained 12 bases not matched to a gene.

The rearrangement links TRBV30 to TRBJ2-1, with TRBD2 identical over 8 bases. Germline trimming cut 1 base from V and 6 bases from J; bases unmatched to any gene: 8. This CDR3 comprises 15 residues. Germline CDR1 reads GTSNPN; CDR2 reads SVGIG (reference sequence). CDR3 in amino acids: CAWSDEAGVVNEQFF. The CDR3 DNA follows: TGTGCCTGGAGTGATGAAGCGGGGGTGGTCAATGAGCAGTTCTTC.